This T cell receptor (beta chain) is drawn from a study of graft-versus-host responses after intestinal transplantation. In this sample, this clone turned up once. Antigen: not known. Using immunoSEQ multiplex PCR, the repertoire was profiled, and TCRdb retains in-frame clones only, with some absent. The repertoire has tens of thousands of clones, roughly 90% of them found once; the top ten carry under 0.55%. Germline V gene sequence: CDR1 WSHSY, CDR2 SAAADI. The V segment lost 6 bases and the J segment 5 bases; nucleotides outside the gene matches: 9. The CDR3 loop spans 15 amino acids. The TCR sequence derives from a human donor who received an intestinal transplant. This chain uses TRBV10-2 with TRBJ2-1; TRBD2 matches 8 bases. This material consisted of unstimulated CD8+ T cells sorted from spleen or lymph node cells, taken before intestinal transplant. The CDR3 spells CASRLGGRTHNEQFF. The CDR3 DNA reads TGCGCCAGCAGGCTAGGCGGGAGGACCCACAATGAGCAGTTCTTC.